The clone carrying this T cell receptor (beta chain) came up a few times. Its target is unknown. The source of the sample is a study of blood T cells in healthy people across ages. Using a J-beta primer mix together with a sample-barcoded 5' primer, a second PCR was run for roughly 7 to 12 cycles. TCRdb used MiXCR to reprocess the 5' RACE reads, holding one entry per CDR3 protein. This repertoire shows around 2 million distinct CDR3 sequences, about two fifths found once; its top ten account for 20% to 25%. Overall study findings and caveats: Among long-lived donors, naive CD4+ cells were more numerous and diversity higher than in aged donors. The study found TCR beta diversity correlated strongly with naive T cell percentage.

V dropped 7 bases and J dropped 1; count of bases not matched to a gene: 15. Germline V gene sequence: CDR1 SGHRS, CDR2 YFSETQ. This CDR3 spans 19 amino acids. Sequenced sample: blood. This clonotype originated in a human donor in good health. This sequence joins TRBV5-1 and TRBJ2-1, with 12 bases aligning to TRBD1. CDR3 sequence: CASSRGQGAISGSYNEQFF. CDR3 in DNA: TGCGCCAGCTCCCGGGGACAGGGGGCGATTTCGGGGTCCTACAATGAGCAGTTCTTC. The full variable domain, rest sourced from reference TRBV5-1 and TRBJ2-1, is KAGVTQTPRYLIKTRGQQVTLSCSPISGHRSVSWYQQTPGQGLQFLFEYFSETQRNKGNFPGRFSGRQFSNSRSEMNVSTLELGDSALYLCASSRGQGAISGSYNEQFFGPGTRLTVL.